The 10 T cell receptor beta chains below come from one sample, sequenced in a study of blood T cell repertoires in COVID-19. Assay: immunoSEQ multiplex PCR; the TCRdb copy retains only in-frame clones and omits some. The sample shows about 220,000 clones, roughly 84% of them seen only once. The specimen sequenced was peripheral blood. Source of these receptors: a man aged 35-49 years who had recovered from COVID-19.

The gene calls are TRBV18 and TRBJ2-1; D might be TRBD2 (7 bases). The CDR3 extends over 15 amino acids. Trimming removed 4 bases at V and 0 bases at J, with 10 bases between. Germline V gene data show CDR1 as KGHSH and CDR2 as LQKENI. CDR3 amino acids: CASSRGGSSYNEQFF. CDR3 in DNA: TGTGCCAGCTCACGGGGGGGCAGCTCCTACAATGAGCAGTTCTTC.

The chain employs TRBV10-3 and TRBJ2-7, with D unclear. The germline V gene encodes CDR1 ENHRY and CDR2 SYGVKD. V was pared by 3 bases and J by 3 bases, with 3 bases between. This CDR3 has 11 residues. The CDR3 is CAISDNYEQYF. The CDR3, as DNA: TGTGCCATCAGTGACAACTACGAGCAGTACTTC.

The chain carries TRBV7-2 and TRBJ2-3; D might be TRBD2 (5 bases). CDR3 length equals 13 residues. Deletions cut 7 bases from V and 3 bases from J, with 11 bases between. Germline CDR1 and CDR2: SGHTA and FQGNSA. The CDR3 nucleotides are TGTGCCAGCACCACCCCGGGGACAGATACGCAGTATTTT. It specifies CASTTPGTDTQYF.

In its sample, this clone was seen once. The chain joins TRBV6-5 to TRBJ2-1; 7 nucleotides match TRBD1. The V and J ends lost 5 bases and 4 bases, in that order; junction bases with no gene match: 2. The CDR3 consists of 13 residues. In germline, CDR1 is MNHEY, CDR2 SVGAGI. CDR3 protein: CASSRDRYNEQFF. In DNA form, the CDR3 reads TGTGCCAGCAGTCGGGACAGATACAATGAGCAGTTCTTC.

The CDR3 DNA is TGTGCCAGCAGCAGAATCAGGGATACCGGGCAGTTCTTC. Protein sequence: CASSRIRDTGQFF. The rearrangement joins TRBV7-2 to TRBJ2-1, with D perhaps TRBD1 (5 bases). Germline V gives CDR1 SGHTA, CDR2 FQGNSA. The CDR3 covers 13 residues. Deletions cut 5 bases from V and 12 bases from J, with 17 bases between.

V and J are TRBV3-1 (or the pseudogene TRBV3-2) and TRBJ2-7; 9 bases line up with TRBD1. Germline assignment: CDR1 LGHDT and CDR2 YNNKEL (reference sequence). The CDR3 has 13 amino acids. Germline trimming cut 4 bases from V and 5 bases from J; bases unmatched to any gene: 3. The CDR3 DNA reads TGTGCCAGCAGCCGGACAGGGGCGAACGAGCAGTACTTC. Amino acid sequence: CASSRTGANEQYF.

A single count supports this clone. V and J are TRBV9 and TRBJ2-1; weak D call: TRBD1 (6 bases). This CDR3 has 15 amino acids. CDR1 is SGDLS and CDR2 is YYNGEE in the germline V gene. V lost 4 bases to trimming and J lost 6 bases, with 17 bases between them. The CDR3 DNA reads TGTGCCAGCAGCTTGGGTCTTGACAGGTTCAATGAGCAGTTCTTC. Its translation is CASSLGLDRFNEQFF. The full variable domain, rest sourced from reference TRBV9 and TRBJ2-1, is DSGVTQTPKHLITATGQRVTLRCSPRSGDLSVYWYQQSLDQGLQFLIQYYNGEERAKGNILERFSAQQFPDLHSELNLSSLELGDSALYFCASSLGLDRFNEQFFGPGTRLTVL.

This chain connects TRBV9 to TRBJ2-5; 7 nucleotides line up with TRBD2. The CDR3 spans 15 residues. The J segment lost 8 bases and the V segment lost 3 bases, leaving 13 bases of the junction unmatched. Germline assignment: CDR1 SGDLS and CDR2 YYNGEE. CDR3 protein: CASSAARDYKRTQYF. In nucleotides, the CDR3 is TGTGCCAGCAGCGCCGCCAGGGACTACAAGAGAACCCAGTACTTC.

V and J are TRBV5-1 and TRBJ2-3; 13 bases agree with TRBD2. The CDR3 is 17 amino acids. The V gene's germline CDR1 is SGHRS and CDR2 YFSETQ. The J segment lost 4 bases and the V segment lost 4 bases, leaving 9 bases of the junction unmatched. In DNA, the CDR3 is TGCGCCAGCAGCAGGTCGGGACTAGCGGGACAGGCAGATACGCAGTATTTT. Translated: CASSRSGLAGQADTQYF.

The CDR3 spells CASSNDPSGSSEQFF. The CDR3 DNA reads as TGTGCCAGCAGTAACGACCCTAGCGGGAGTTCTGAGCAGTTCTTC. The V gene is TRBV6-2 or TRBV6-3, the J gene TRBJ2-1; the match to TRBD2 covers 10 bases. Germline values: CDR1 MNHEY, CDR2 SVGEGT. The CDR3 contains 15 residues. The trim removed 5 bases at V and 9 bases at J, leaving 10 bases unmatched.